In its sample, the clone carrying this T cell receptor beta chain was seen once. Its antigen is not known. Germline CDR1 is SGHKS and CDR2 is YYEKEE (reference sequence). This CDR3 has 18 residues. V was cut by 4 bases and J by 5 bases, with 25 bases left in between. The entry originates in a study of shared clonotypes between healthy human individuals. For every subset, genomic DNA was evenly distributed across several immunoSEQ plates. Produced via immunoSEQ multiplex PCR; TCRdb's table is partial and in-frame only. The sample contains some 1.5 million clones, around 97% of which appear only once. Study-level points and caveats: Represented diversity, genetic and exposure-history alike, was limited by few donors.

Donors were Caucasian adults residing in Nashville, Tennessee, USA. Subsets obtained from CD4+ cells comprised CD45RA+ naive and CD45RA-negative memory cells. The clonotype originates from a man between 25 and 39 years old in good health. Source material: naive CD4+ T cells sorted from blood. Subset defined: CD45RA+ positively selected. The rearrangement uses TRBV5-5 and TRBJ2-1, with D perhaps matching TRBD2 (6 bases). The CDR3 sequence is CASSPYPPWLALHNEQFF. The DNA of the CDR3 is TGTGCCAGCAGCCCATACCCCCCCTGGCTAGCGCTCCACAATGAGCAGTTCTTC.